Presented here are 24 T cell receptor beta chains from one specimen sequenced in a study of T cell responses to AZD1222 COVID-19 vaccine. Method: immunoSEQ multiplex PCR; TCRdb's copy keeps in-frame clones and lacks some. This table holds tens of thousands of clones, approximately 90% found once. Sample: peripheral blood, taken 28 days after the second AZD1222 dose. The receptor set was obtained from an adult who received the AZD1222 COVID-19 vaccine.

This chain uses TRBV11-2 with TRBJ1-1; D unresolved. V lost 4 bases, J lost 7 bases, and 7 bases lay in between. The CDR3 length is 11 residues. CDR1 and CDR2 (germline): SGHAT, FQNNGV. CDR3 DNA: TGTGCCAGCAGCTGGTCGGGTGAAGCTTTCTTT. Translating gives CASSWSGEAFF.

This chain joins TRBV6-1 and TRBJ2-7, with TRBD2 matching 8 bases. Germline trimming cut 1 base from V and 3 bases from J; bases unmatched to any gene: 2. Germline CDR1 reads MNHNS; CDR2 reads SASEGT. The CDR3 extends over 14 amino acids. The CDR3 sequence: CASSEGGRHYEQYF. CDR3 in DNA: TGTGCCAGCAGTGAAGGCGGGAGGCACTACGAGCAGTACTTC.

The chain has TRBV4-1 and TRBJ1-5, with D perhaps TRBD1 (5 bases). Trimming stripped 1 base from V and 3 bases from J, with 10 bases between. The CDR3 consists of 15 residues. The germline CDR1 and CDR2 sequences are MGHRA and YSYEKL. The CDR3 is CASSQVGGDNQPQHF. The DNA for the CDR3 is TGCGCCAGCAGCCAAGTCGGGGGAGACAATCAGCCCCAGCATTTT.

The chain links TRBV24-1 to TRBJ2-3, with TRBD2 matching 7 bases. This CDR3 comprises 15 residues. J was trimmed by 2 bases and V by 1 base; bases with no gene match: 2. CDR1 is KGHDR, CDR2 SFDVKD, per germline. DNA of the CDR3: TGTGCCACCAGTGATTTAGCGGGACTCACAGATACGCAGTATTTT. Translation: CATSDLAGLTDTQYF.

The V call is TRBV19, the J call TRBJ2-6; D is unresolved. The CDR3 sequence is 14 residues long. Per the germline V gene, CDR1 is LNHDA and CDR2 is SQIVND (reference sequence). Trimming shortened V by 5 bases and J by 1 base, and 6 bases separated the two germline ends. The CDR3: CASSLASGANVLTF. The CDR3 DNA follows: TGTGCCAGTAGTTTGGCTTCTGGGGCCAACGTCCTGACTTTC.

The chain employs TRBV30 and TRBJ2-7; tentatively, D is TRBD1 or TRBD2 (5 bases each). With 2 bases removed from V and 6 bases from J, the gap between germline ends came to 11 bases. CDR1 and CDR2 from the germline V gene are GTSNPN and SVGIG (reference sequence). This CDR3 has 12 residues. The chain's CDR3 is CAWSTRRGEQYF. The CDR3 DNA reads as TGTGCCTGGAGTACTAGAAGGGGCGAGCAGTACTTC. The complete variable domain, with remaining parts taken from reference TRBV30 and TRBJ2-7, reads SQTIHQWPATLVQPVGSPLSLECTVEGTSNPNLYWYRQAAGRGLQLLFYSVGIGQISSEVPQNLSASRPQDRQFILSSKKLLLSDSGFYLCAWSTRRGEQYFGPGTRLTVT.

The count of this clone is one. In nucleotides, the CDR3 is TGTGCCAGCAGTGGAACCGGGACAGGGGTTCTCTATGGCTACACCTTC. This gives the protein CASSGTGTGVLYGYTF. The V and J genes are TRBV25-1 and TRBJ1-2; 10 nucleotides match TRBD1. The CDR3 totals 16 residues. The J segment lost 4 bases and the V segment lost 4 bases, leaving 9 bases of the junction unmatched. CDR1 is MGHDK, CDR2 SYGVNS, per germline.

The J gene is TRBJ2-3, the V gene TRBV29-1; D is unclear. The germline V gene has CDR1 SQVTM and CDR2 ANQGSEA. V dropped 4 bases and J dropped 4 bases, with 18 bases sitting between them. The CDR3 consists of 15 residues. This CDR3 is CSVGGSAVIADTQYF. CDR3 sequence (DNA): TGCAGCGTTGGTGGTAGTGCTGTCATAGCAGATACGCAGTATTTT.

The chain carries TRBV11-2 and TRBJ2-7; 7 bases are shared with TRBD2. Trimming at V came to 6 bases and at J to 2 bases, leaving 4 bases not matched to a gene. The CDR3 consists of 13 residues. Germline CDR1 and CDR2: SGHAT and FQNNGV. Here the CDR3 reads CASRSAGPYEQYF. CDR3 sequence (DNA): TGTGCCAGCAGATCAGCGGGGCCCTACGAGCAGTACTTC. Based on the CDR3 plus reference TRBV11-2 and TRBJ2-7, the full variable domain is EAGVAQSPRYKIIEKRQSVAFWCNPISGHATLYWYQQILGQGPKLLIQFQNNGVVDDSQLPKDRFSAERLKGVDSTLKIQPAKLEDSAVYLCASRSAGPYEQYFGPGTRLTVT.

V is TRBV2 and J is TRBJ1-5; D possibly corresponds to TRBD1 (5 bases). The germline V gene has CDR1 SNHLY and CDR2 FYNNEI. The V and J ends lost 5 bases and 3 bases respectively, with 14 bases between them. This CDR3 is built from 15 residues. The CDR3 DNA follows: TGTGCCAGCAGTAGGGACCGACTTAACAATCAGCCCCAGCATTTT. This sequence encodes CASSRDRLNNQPQHF.

The rearrangement joins TRBV5-1 to TRBJ2-2; D is possibly TRBD1 (6 bases). The CDR3 is made up of 17 amino acids. Between the trimmed V and J ends, which lost 1 base and 0 bases, there was a span of 13 bases. Germline V gene sequence: CDR1 SGHRS, CDR2 YFSETQ. DNA for the CDR3: TGCGCCAGCAGCTTGACAGGGCCCTTACCGAACACCGGGGAGCTGTTTTTT. Translating it yields CASSLTGPLPNTGELFF.

The J gene is TRBJ2-3, the V gene TRBV7-3; no definite D call. This CDR3 contains 12 residues. The V gene's germline CDR1 is SGHTA and CDR2 FQGTGA. V was clipped by 5 bases and J by 4 bases, with 7 bases between them. DNA for the CDR3: TGTGCCAGCAGCCTTGTCCCAGATACGCAGTATTTT. Its translation: CASSLVPDTQYF.

The rearrangement joins TRBV7-2 to TRBJ2-3, with 16 nucleotides matching TRBD2. V gave up 6 bases and J gave up 4 bases; unmatched junction bases: 7. In germline, CDR1 is SGHTA, CDR2 FQGNSA. The CDR3 length is 17 residues. CDR3 loop: CASRGLAGGFKADTQYF. In nucleotides, the CDR3 is TGTGCCAGCAGGGGACTAGCGGGAGGGTTTAAGGCAGATACGCAGTATTTT.

The rearrangement uses TRBV5-6 and TRBJ1-1; perhaps TRBD1 as D (5 bases). The ends were cut back, 3 bases at V and 5 bases at J, with 14 bases in the middle. Germline-derived CDR1 and CDR2 are SGHDT and YYEEEE. The CDR3 consists of 14 residues. CDR3 protein: CASSSLAEGTEAFF. DNA for the CDR3: TGTGCCAGCAGCTCCCTGGCGGAGGGGACTGAAGCTTTCTTT.

V usage is TRBV6-2 or TRBV6-3 and J usage is TRBJ1-5, with D possibly matching TRBD1 (6 bases). CDR3 length: 16 amino acids. Trimming left V 0 bases short and J 2 bases short, with 11 bases between. Germline CDR1 reads MNHEY; CDR2 reads SVGEGT. The DNA of the CDR3 is TGTGCCAGCAGTTACTCGATAGGGGGTCGCAATCAGCCCCAGCATTTT. It is translated as CASSYSIGGRNQPQHF.

This chain connects TRBV19 to TRBJ2-3; 16 bases align to TRBD2. Germline CDR1 is LNHDA and CDR2 is SQIVND (reference sequence). This CDR3 comprises 19 residues. With 0 bases clipped from V and 0 bases from J, the junction kept 3 bases outside the gene matches. CDR3 DNA sequence: TGTGCCAGTAGTATAGAGGGACTAGCGGGAGGGACTAGCACAGATACGCAGTATTTT. This gives the protein CASSIEGLAGGTSTDTQYF.

The gene calls are TRBV12-3 or TRBV12-4 and TRBJ1-2, with D unclear. The CDR3 has 13 residues. Trimming took 8 bases from V and 4 from J, leaving 14 bases between them. CDR3 amino acids: CASRASSTYGYTF. The CDR3 DNA sequence: TGTGCCAGCCGAGCATCCTCGACCTATGGCTACACCTTC.

J is TRBJ2-1 and V is TRBV7-2; 10 bases match TRBD1. Germline trimming cut 5 bases from V and 7 bases from J; bases unmatched to any gene: 2. The CDR3 runs to 13 residues. In germline, CDR1 is SGHTA, CDR2 FQGNSA. Written as DNA, the CDR3 is TGTGCCAGCAGCAGGACAGGGGGGAATGAGCAGTTCTTC. This encodes CASSRTGGNEQFF.

The chain links TRBV5-6 to TRBJ2-5; no definite D call. The ends were cut back, 0 bases at V and 3 bases at J, with 12 bases in the middle. CDR1 and CDR2 (germline): SGHDT, YYEEEE. The CDR3 length is 15 residues. The CDR3 coding sequence is TGTGCCAGCAGCTTGGCCAGGCAGGCCAAAGAGACCCAGTACTTC. Its protein is CASSLARQAKETQYF. The whole variable domain, remainder taken from reference TRBV5-6 and TRBJ2-5, is DAGVTQSPTHLIKTRGQQVTLRCSPKSGHDTVSWYQQALGQGPQFIFQYYEEEERQRGNFPDRFSGHQFPNYSSELNVNALLLGDSALYLCASSLARQAKETQYFGPGTRLLVL.

The genes are TRBV6-5 and TRBJ1-1, with 7 positions matching TRBD1. The CDR3 covers 13 residues. Germline V gene sequence: CDR1 MNHEY, CDR2 SVGAGI. J was trimmed by 1 base and V by 7 bases; bases with no gene match: 3. In DNA form, the CDR3 reads TGTGCCAGCAACCGACAGGGGAACACTGAAGCTTTCTTT. Encoded protein: CASNRQGNTEAFF.

V usage is TRBV6-6 and J usage is TRBJ2-3; TRBD1 matches 8 bases. Germline V CDR1 and CDR2: MNHNY, SVGAGI (reference sequence). This CDR3 contains 12 residues. V lost 9 bases, J lost 3 bases, and 2 bases stayed unmatched. CDR3 nucleotides: TGTGCCAGTGGACAGGGAACAGATACGCAGTATTTT. Encoded protein: CASGQGTDTQYF.

As DNA, the CDR3 is TGTGCCAGCAGTTTCAGGGGTCCGATGGGCTACACCTTC. It encodes CASSFRGPMGYTF. This chain uses TRBV27 with TRBJ1-2, with D possibly matching TRBD1 (6 bases). The CDR3 is 13 residues long. Germline CDR1 reads MNHEY; CDR2 reads SMNVEV (reference sequence). Trimming pared 3 bases from V and 8 bases from J, leaving 13 bases between.

The chain couples TRBV5-1 to TRBJ2-5, with D possibly matching TRBD1 (6 bases). Germline V gene sequence: CDR1 SGHRS, CDR2 YFSETQ. The CDR3 has 15 amino acids. Between the trimmed V and J ends, which lost 4 bases and 3 bases, there was a span of 16 bases. DNA for the CDR3: TGCGCCAGCAGCCCACAAACAGGGAACAAAGAGACCCAGTACTTC. Amino acids: CASSPQTGNKETQYF.

As to this clone: The same CDR3 also results from other DNA sequences found in this sample. The genes are TRBV5-1 and TRBJ2-7; possible D gene TRBD1, 5 bases. Trimming took 2 bases from V and 1 from J, leaving 13 bases between them. Germline-derived CDR1 and CDR2 are SGHRS and YFSETQ. The CDR3 runs to 15 residues. CDR3 region: CASSLTGGRSYEQYF. In DNA form, the CDR3 reads TGCGCCAGCAGCTTAACAGGCGGCAGGTCCTACGAGCAGTACTTC.